This TCR beta chain comes out of a study of regulatory T cells in long-lasting Graves disease. Through Arm-PCR of CDR3 regions and iRepertoire HTBI primers, TCR beta libraries were built. TCRdb reprocessed the multiplex PCR reads via MiXCR and lists one record per CDR3 protein. The sample consists of around 460,000 distinct CDR3 sequences, under 25% of them appearing once. The CDR3 covers 12 residues. Trimming cost V 6 bases and J 1 base, with 9 bases left between them. CDR1 is DFQATT, CDR2 SNEGSKA, per germline (reference sequence). This clonotype was observed many times. Its target is unknown. Study-level points and caveats: Persistent Graves' disease cases displayed lower TCR diversity than newly diagnosed ones. Persistent disease samples used TRBV28, TRBJ1-2 and TRBJ2-5 preferentially. More public clonotypes were shared by persistent patients (about 3,000) than by new patients (approximately 1,000).

Time point specified: persistent/refractory GD, antithyroid drugs over 5 years with positive TRAb. PBMC RNA served as the TCR library source. Approximately 9 milliliters of peripheral blood were taken and placed in EDTA tubes. The V and J genes are TRBV20-1 and TRBJ1-2; D is unclear. The specimen comprised peripheral blood mononuclear cells (PBMCs), sampled when the disease was refractory, from a patient treated with antithyroid drugs. The clonotype originates from a female donor with Graves disease. The CDR3 DNA sequence: TGCAGTGCCGGCGGGGTTAACTATGGCTACACCTTC. Its translation: CSAGGVNYGYTF.